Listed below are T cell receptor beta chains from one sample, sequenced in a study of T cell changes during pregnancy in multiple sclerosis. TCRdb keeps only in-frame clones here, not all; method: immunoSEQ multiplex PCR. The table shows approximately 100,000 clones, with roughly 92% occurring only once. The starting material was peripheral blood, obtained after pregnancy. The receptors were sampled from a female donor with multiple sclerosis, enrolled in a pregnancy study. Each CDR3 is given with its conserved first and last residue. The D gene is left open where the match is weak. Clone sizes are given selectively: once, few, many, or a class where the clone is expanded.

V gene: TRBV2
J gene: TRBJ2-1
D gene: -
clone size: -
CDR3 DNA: TGTGCCAGCACCGCGAGCTCCTACAATGAGCAGTTCTTC
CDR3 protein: CASTASSYNEQFF

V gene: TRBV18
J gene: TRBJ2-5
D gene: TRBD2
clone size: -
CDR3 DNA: TGTGCCAGCTCACGTGGGCCTAGCGGGGGTGCTAACCAAGAGACCCAGTACTTC
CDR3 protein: CASSRGPSGGANQETQYF

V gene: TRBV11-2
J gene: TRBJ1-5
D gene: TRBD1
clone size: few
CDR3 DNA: TGTGCCAGCAGCATCGGACAGGGTAGGCAGCCCCAGCATTTT
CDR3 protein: CASSIGQGRQPQHF

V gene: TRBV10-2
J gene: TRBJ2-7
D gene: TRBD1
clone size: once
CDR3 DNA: TGCGCCAGCAGTCCCGGGACAGGCGGTCTCTCCGAGCAGTACTTC
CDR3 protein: CASSPGTGGLSEQYF

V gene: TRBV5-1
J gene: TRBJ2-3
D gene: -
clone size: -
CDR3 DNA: TGCGCCAGCAGCTGGATCGGAGGGAGCACAGATACGCAGTATTTT
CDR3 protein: CASSWIGGSTDTQYF

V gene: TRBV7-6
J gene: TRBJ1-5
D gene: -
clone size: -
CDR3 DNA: TGTGCCAGCAGCTTGTCCCCGGCGGGTTCCAATCAGCCCCAGCATTTT
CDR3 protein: CASSLSPAGSNQPQHF

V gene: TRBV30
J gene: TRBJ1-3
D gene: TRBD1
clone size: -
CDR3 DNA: TGTGCCTGGAGTGGGACAGGGCAACCGCTGAGTCCACTGAACGCTGGAAACACCATATATTTT
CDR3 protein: CAWSGTGQPLSPLNAGNTIYF

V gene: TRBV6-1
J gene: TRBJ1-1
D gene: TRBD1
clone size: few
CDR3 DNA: TGTGCCAGCGGGACAGGAGGGGGGAACACTGAAGCTTTCTTT
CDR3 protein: CASGTGGGNTEAFF

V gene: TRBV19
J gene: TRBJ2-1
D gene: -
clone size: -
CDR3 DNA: TGTGCCAGTAGCCACCCTCTAGCATGGTCCTACAATGAGCAGTTCTTC
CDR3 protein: CASSHPLAWSYNEQFF

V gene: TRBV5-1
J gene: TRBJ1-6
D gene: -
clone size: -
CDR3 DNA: TGCGCCAGCAGCTTGGAGGGGCAGGGAAATTCACCCCTCCACTTT
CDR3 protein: CASSLEGQGNSPLHF

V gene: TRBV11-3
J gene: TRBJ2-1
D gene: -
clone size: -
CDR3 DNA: TGTGCCAGCAGCTTAGGAGGAGGGGCTGCCTACAATGAGCAGTTCTTC
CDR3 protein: CASSLGGGAAYNEQFF

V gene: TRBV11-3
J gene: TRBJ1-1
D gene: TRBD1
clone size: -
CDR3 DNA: TGTGCCAGCACGAAGGGGGCCGGTGTGACTGAAGCTTTCTTT
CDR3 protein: CASTKGAGVTEAFF

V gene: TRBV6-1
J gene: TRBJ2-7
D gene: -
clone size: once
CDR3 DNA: TGTGCCAGCAGTGAAGAAAGGGGGGGCCCCTACGAGCAGTACTTC
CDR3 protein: CASSEERGGPYEQYF

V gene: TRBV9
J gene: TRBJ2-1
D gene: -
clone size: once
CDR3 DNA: TGTGCCAGCAGCGTAGCCGGAGTGGTCTACAATGAGCAGTTCTTC
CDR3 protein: CASSVAGVVYNEQFF

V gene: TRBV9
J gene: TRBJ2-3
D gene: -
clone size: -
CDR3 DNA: TGTGCCAGCAGCGTACTGCCCTCTTCGGAGGTGAGCACAGATACGCAGTATTTT
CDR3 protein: CASSVLPSSEVSTDTQYF

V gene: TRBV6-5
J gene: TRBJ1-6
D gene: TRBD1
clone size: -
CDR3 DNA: TGTGCCAGCAGTTACCGGGACAGGTTAGGAGGAACACCCCTCCACTTT
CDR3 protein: CASSYRDRLGGTPLHF

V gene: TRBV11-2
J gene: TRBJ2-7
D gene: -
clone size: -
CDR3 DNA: TGTGCCAGCAGCTTAGGCAGTTCCTCCTACGAGCAGTACTTC
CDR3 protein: CASSLGSSSYEQYF

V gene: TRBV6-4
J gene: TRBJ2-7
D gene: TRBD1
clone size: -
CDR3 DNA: TGTGCCAGCAGTGACTCCGGGACAGGGGGCTACGAGCAGTACTTC
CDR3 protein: CASSDSGTGGYEQYF

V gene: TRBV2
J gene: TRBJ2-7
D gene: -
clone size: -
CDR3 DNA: TGTGCCAGCAGTGCCACTGGCTCCCCTACAGGCGAGCAGTACTTC
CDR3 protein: CASSATGSPTGEQYF

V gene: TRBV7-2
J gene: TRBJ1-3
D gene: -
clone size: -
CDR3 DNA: TGTGCCAGCAGCTTAGAACCTGGGGGCGATGGAAACACCATATATTTT
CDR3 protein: CASSLEPGGDGNTIYF

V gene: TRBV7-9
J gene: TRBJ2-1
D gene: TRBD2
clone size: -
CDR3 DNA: TGTGCCAGCAGCCCCCTTAGCGGGGGGACATACAATGAGCAGTTCTTC
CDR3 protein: CASSPLSGGTYNEQFF

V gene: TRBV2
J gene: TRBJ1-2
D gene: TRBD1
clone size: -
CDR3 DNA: TGTGCCAGCAGCCTGACAGGGGACAGGGGCTACACCTTC
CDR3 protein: CASSLTGDRGYTF

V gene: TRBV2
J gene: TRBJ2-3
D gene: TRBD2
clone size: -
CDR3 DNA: TGTGCCAGCAGCGGGACTAGCGGGGGGGCCGGAGATACGCAGTATTTT
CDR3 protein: CASSGTSGGAGDTQYF

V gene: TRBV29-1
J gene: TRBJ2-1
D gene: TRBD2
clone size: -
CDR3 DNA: TGCAGCGTTGAAGGTGTGGGGGGGGACAATGAGCAGTTCTTC
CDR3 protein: CSVEGVGGDNEQFF

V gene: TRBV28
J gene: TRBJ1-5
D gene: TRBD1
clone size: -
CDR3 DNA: TGTGCCAGCAGGGGGACAGGGACTTATCAGCCCCAGCATTTT
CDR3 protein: CASRGTGTYQPQHF

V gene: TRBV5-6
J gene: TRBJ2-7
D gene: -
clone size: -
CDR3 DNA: TGTGCCAGCAGCTTCAGTTTTTATCGGGACTCGGAGTACGAGCAGTACTTC
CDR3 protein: CASSFSFYRDSEYEQYF

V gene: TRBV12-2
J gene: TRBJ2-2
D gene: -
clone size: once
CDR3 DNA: TGTGCAAGTCGGCTCGGGGAAACCGGGGAGCTGTTTTTT
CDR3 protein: CASRLGETGELFF

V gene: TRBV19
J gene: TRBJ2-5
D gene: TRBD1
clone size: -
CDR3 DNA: TGTGCCAGTAGCACGGGCAGGGCCGGGACAGTACGAGGGACCCAGTACTTC
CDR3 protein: CASSTGRAGTVRGTQYF

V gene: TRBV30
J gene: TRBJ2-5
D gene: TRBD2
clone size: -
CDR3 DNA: TGTGCCTGGAACCCCCCGAGGCGGGGGGGCAAAGAGACCCAGTACTTC
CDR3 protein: CAWNPPRRGGKETQYF

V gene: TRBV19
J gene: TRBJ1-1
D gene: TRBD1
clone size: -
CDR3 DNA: TGTGCCAGTAACAGGGGTCTGGACACTGAAGCTTTCTTT
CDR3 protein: CASNRGLDTEAFF

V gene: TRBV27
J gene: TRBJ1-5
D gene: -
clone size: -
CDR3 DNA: TGTGCCAGCAGTTTAATAACGGGGTTTGATCAGCCCCAGCATTTT
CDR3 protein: CASSLITGFDQPQHF

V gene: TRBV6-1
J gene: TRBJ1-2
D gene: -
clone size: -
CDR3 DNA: TGTGCCAGCACCCCGAGTCCAAATTCTGACTATGGCTACACCTTC
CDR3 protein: CASTPSPNSDYGYTF

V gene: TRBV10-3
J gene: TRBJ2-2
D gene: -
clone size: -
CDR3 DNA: TGTGCCATCAGTGACCAAGGACTGACCGGGGAGCTGTTTTTT
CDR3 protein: CAISDQGLTGELFF

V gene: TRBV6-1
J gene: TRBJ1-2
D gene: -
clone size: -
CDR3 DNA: TGTGCCAGCAGTGAAAAAAGAGTCAGCTACACCTTC
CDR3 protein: CASSEKRVSYTF

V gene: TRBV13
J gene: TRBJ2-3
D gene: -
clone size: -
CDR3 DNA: TGTGCCAGCAGCTCCCTCCAGGGTTCGGATAATCTAGATACGCAGTATTTT
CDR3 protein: CASSSLQGSDNLDTQYF

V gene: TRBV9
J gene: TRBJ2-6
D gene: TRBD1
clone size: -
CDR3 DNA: TGTGCCAGCAGCCTCCGGCCGGGACAGGCTAGCTCTGGGGCCAACGTCCTGACTTTC
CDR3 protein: CASSLRPGQASSGANVLTF

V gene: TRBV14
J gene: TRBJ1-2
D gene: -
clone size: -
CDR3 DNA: TGTGCCAGCAGCCGTAAGGGGTCTCCGGCCTATGGCTACACCTTC
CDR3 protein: CASSRKGSPAYGYTF

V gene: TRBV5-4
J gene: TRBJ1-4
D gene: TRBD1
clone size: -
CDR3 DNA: TGTGCCAGCAGCTTGGCCGGACAGGGGTTAAGGGAAAAACTGTTTTTT
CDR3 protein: CASSLAGQGLREKLFF

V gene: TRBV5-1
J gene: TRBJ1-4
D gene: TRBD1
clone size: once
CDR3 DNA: TGCGCCAGCAGCTTGGGACAGGGATCTAATGAAAAACTGTTTTTT
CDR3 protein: CASSLGQGSNEKLFF

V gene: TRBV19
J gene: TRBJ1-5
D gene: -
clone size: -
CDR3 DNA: TGTGCCAGTAGTATTATATCCCGGACAGTAAATCAGCCCCAGCATTTT
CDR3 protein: CASSIISRTVNQPQHF

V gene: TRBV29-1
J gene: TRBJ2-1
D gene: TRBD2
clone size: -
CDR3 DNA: TGCAGTTTTGGGGGGGATACCTACAATGAGCAGTTCTTC
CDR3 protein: CSFGGDTYNEQFF

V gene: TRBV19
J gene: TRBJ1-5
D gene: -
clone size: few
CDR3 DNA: TGTGCCAGTAGTATTGGGGGGGCGGTTCAGCCCCAGCATTTT
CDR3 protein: CASSIGGAVQPQHF

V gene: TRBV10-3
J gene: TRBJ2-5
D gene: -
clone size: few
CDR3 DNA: TGTGCCATCAGTCAGACACTAACAGGGCCGGAGACCCAGTACTTC
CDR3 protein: CAISQTLTGPETQYF

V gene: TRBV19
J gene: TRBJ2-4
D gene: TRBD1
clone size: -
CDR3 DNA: TGTGCCAGTAGTAGGGGGACAGCAGCCAAAAACATTCAGTACTTC
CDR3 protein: CASSRGTAAKNIQYF

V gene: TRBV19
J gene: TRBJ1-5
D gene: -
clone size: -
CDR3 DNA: TGTGCCACCCAGGGCTATAGCAATCAGCCCCAGCATTTT
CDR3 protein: CATQGYSNQPQHF

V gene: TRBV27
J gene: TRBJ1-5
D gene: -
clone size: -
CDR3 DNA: TGTGCCAGCAGTTTATCGCCCCAGGGCGGGGAGCCCCAGCATTTT
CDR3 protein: CASSLSPQGGEPQHF

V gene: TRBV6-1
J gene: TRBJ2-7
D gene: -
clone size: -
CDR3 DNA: TGTGCCAGCAGTGAAGCGGGGGGGCCCCTCTACGAGCAGTACTTC
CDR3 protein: CASSEAGGPLYEQYF

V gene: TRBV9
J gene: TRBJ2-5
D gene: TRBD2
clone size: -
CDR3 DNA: TGTGCCAGCACTCCGGGACTAGGGAGGGGGGAGACCCAGTACTTC
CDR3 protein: CASTPGLGRGETQYF

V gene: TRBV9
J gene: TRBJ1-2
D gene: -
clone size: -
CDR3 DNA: TGTGCCAGCAGCGAGGGGGAGCGACGGAACTATGGCTACACCTTC
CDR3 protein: CASSEGERRNYGYTF

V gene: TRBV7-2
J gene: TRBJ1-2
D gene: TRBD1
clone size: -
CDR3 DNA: TGTGCCAGCAGCGCCGGACAGGGACCGTATGGCTACACCTTC
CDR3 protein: CASSAGQGPYGYTF